The subject of this entry is one TCR beta chain. The assay was immunoSEQ multiplex PCR, and TCRdb's table has in-frame clones only and misses some. The sample contains approximately 91,000 clones, about 80% of which appear only once. These data belong to a study of blood T cell repertoires in COVID-19. This TCR was sampled from a human donor in a cohort sampled during active COVID-19. The material sequenced was peripheral blood.

The CDR3 DNA sequence: TGTGCCAGCTCCCCGGAGGTGAATTCACCCCTCCACTTT. Protein product: CASSPEVNSPLHF. The rearrangement links TRBV18 to TRBJ1-6; D is uncertain. V shed 6 bases and J shed 7 bases, with 10 bases lying between them. The CDR3 extends over 13 amino acids. Germline CDR1 and CDR2: KGHSH and LQKENI.